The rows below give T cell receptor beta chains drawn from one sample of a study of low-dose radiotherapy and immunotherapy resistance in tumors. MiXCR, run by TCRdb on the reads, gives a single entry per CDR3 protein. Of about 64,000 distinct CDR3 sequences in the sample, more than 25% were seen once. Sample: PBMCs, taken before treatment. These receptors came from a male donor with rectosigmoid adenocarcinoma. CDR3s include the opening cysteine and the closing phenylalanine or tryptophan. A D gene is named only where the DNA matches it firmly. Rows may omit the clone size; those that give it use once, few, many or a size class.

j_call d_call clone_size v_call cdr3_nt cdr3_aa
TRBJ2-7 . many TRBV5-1 TGCGCCAGCAGCTTCCGGGACCGAGACTACGAGCAGTACTTC CASSFRDRDYEQYF
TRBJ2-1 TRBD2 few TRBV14 TGTGCCAGCAGCCTTACGGGACTAGTCATCAATGAGCAGTTCTTC CASSLTGLVINEQFF
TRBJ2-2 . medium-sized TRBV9 TGTGCCAGCAGCGTAGTTGCCCCCGGGGAGCTGTTTTTT CASSVVAPGELFF
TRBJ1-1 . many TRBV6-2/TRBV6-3 TGTGCCAGCAGTTTAGTCGGAGGGCCAAAAAGGAAAACTGAAGCTTTCTTT CASSLVGGPKRKTEAFF
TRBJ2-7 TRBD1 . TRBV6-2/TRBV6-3 TGTGCCAGCAGAGATCCGGGACAGGGGAGGCGGCAGTACTTC CASRDPGQGRRQYF
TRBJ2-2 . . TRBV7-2 TGTGCCAGCAGCCCCGCCGAAGCGGCTTCGAACACCGGGGAGCTGTTTTTT CASSPAEAASNTGELFF
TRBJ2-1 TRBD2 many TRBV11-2 TGTGCCAGCAGCACCCTACGCGGGAGAGGCAATGAGCAGTTCTTC CASSTLRGRGNEQFF
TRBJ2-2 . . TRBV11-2 TGTGCCAGCAGTTCAAGTGACCCATACACCGGGGAGCTGTTTTTT CASSSSDPYTGELFF
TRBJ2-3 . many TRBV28 TGTGCCAGCTCAAAGGGTTTTGATACGCAGTATTTT CASSKGFDTQYF
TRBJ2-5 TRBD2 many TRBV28 TGTGCGACTAGCGGGAGGGCGGTGGAGACCCAGTACTTC CATSGRAVETQYF
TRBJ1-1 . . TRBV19 TGTGCCAGTAGTATAGACGTGTTAGCGAACACTGAAGCTTTCTTT CASSIDVLANTEAFF
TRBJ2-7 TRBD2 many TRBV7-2 TGTGCCAGCGATGTAGCGGGAGGGCCGCGGCACGAGCAGTACTTC CASDVAGGPRHEQYF
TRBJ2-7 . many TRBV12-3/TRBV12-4 TGTGCCAGCAGTTTAGCATCGACAGGTCGGTACGAGCAGTACTTC CASSLASTGRYEQYF
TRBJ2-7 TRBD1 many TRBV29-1 TGCAGCGTTGAAACCGGGACAGGGGCTGGCGAGCAGTACTTC CSVETGTGAGEQYF
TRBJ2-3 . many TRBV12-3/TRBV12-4 TGTGCCAGCAGTGGAGGGGGAGCTAGCACAGATACGCAGTATTTT CASSGGGASTDTQYF
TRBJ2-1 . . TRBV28 TGTGCCAGCAGTGCACTGGAGATACTCTACAATGAGCAGTTCTTC CASSALEILYNEQFF
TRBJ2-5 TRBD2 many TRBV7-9 TGTGCCAGCAGCTCGGACAAAAGCGGGGGGGCTGAGACCCAGTACTTC CASSSDKSGGAETQYF
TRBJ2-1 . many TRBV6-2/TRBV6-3 TGTGCCAGCACCCTACCGCCCGGGGGAATCGGGAATGAGCAGTTCTTC CASTLPPGGIGNEQFF
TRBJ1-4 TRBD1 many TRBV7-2 TGTGCCAGCAGACCAGGGGGCGGGGAAAAACTGTTTTTT CASRPGGGEKLFF
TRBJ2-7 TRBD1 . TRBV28 TGTGCCACCCTAAGACAGGGAAGGTCCTACGAGCAGTACTTC CATLRQGRSYEQYF
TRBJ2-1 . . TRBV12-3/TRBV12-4 TGTGCCAGCAGTTTGTACGGCTCCTACAATGAGCAGTTCTTC CASSLYGSYNEQFF
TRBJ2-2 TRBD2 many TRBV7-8 TGTGCCAGCAGCCTAAATCGGGGACTAGCGGTTACCGGGGAGCTGTTTTTT CASSLNRGLAVTGELFF
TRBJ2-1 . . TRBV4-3 TGCGCCAGCAGCTCTAGACTAGATAATGAGCAGTTCTTC CASSSRLDNEQFF
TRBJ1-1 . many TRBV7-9 TGTGCCAGCAGCTCCCCCGTGAGCACTGAAGCTTTCTTT CASSSPVSTEAFF
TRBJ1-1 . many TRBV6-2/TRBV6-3 TGTGCCAGCAGTGAGGAGATAGGGGCCTACACTGAAGCTTTCTTT CASSEEIGAYTEAFF
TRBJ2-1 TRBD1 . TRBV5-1 TGCGCCAGCAGCTCAAAGACAGGGTTGCGCGAACAGTTCTTC CASSSKTGLREQFF
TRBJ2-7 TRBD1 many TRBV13 TGTGCCAGCAGCGGACAGGGTGCCTACGAGCAGTACTTC CASSGQGAYEQYF
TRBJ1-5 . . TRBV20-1 TGCAGTGCTAGTGGGGAGCAGCCGAGCCAGCCCCAGCATTTT CSASGEQPSQPQHF
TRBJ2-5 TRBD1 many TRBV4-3 TGCGCCAGCAGCCCGCGACAGGGGGCGCCCCAGTACTTC CASSPRQGAPQYF
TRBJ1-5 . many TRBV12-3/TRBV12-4 TGTGCCAGCACAGTTGGTGGGCCGGCTCAGCCCCAGCATTTT CASTVGGPAQPQHF
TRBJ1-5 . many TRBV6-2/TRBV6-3 TGTGCCAGCAGTTACCCCCACCTCGGAAGAAGCAATCAGCCCCAGCATTTT CASSYPHLGRSNQPQHF
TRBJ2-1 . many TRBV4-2 TGTGCCAGCAGCCAAGATTGGGGAAGCTCCTACAATGAGCAGTTCTTC CASSQDWGSSYNEQFF
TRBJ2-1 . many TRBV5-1 TGCGCCAGCAGCTCCGGCAGTTCAATGAATGAGCAGTTCTTC CASSSGSSMNEQFF
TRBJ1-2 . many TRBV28 TGTGCCAGCAGCCGGGACCCCTCTAACTATGGCTACACCTTC CASSRDPSNYGYTF
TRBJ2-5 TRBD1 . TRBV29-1 TGCAGCGTTGAGGGACAGTTACAAGAGACCCAGTACTTC CSVEGQLQETQYF
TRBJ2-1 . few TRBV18 TGTGCCAGCTCACCACCGAACAGGGAACATGAGCAGTTCTTC CASSPPNREHEQFF
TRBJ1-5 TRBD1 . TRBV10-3 TGTGCCATCTCCCCGGACAGGACGATGCCCCAGCATTTT CAISPDRTMPQHF
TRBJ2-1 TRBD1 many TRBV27 TGTGCCACCAGTACCCGGGACAGGGGAAGGGACAATGAGCAGTTCTTC CATSTRDRGRDNEQFF
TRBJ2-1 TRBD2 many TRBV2 TGTGCCAGCAGTTCACGAGCGGGGGGGGGGCGGGATGAGCAGTTCTTC CASSSRAGGGRDEQFF
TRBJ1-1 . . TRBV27 TGTGCCAGCGCACAACGGGCTGAAGCTTTCTTT CASAQRAEAFF
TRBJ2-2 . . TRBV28 TGTGCCAGCACCACCGCGGGGTTGCGCTTGTTTTTT CASTTAGLRLFF
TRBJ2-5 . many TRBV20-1 TGCAGTGCCGGTTGGGGTCGAGGGAAAAAAGAGACCCAGTACTTC CSAGWGRGKKETQYF
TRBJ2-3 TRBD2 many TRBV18 TGTGCCAGCTCCTCCGCTAGCGGGGGGGTTGGACCCACAGATACGCAGTATTTT CASSSASGGVGPTDTQYF
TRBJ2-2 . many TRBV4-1 TGCGCCAGCAGCCAAGCCTGGGCGGGTCCCGGGGAGCTGTTTTTT CASSQAWAGPGELFF
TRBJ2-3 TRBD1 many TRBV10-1 TGCGCCAGCAGTCGGGACAGGGGGATCGCAGATACGCAGTATTTT CASSRDRGIADTQYF
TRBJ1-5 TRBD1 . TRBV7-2 TGTGCCAGCAGGAGCGAGAAACAGGGGTCAATCAATCAGCCCCAGCATTTT CASRSEKQGSINQPQHF
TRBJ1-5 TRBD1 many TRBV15 TGTGCCACCAGCAGAGATGACAGGGGGCTTGATCAGCCCCAGCATTTT CATSRDDRGLDQPQHF
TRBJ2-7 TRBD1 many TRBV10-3 TGTGCCATCAGTGGGCCAGGGGGCTCCTACGAGCAGTACTTC CAISGPGGSYEQYF
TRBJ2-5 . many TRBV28 TGTGCCAGCAGTGAACGCGACCAAGACACAGAGACCCAGTACTTC CASSERDQDTETQYF
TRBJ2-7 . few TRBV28 TGTGCCAGCAGTTTAGGTGGCCCCGAGCAGTACTTC CASSLGGPEQYF
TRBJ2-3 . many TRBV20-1 TGCAGTGCTAGAGATTGGGTCGGCAGGGTGGGAACAGATACGCAGTATTTT CSARDWVGRVGTDTQYF
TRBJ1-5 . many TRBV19 TGTGCCAGTAGTATTTCGGGGAGAGAATATCAGCCCCAGCATTTT CASSISGREYQPQHF
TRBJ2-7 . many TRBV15 TGTGCCACCAGCAGAGACCAGTATCAGGGATTCAAGCAGTACTTC CATSRDQYQGFKQYF
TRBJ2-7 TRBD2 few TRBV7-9 TGTGCCAGCACCCTCGGGGGGGGACCCTACGAGCAGTACTTC CASTLGGGPYEQYF
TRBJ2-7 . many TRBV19 TGTGCCAGTAGTATAGCGGCAGGGAACTACGAGCAGTACTTC CASSIAAGNYEQYF